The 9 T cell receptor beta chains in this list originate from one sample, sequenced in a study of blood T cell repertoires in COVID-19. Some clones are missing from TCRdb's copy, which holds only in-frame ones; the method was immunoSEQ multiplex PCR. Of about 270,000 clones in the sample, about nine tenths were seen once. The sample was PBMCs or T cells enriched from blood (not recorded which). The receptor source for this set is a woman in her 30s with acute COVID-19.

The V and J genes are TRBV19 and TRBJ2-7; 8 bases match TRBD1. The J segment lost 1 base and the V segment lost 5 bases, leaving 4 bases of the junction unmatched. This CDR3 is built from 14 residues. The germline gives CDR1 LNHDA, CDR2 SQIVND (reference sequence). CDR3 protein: CASSVRDRSYEQYF. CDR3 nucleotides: TGTGCCAGTAGTGTCCGGGACAGGTCCTACGAGCAGTACTTC.

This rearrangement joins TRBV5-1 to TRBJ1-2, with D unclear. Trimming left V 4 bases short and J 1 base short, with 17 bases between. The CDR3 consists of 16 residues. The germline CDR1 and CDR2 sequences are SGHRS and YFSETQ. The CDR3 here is CASSPEVDYYNYGYTF. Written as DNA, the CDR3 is TGCGCCAGCAGCCCGGAGGTGGACTATTATAACTATGGCTACACCTTC.

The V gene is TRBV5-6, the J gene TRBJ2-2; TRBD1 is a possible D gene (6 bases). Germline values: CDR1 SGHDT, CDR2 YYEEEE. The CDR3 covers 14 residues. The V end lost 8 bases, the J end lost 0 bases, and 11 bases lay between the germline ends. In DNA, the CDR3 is TGTGCCAGTGAAAGGGGGTCGAACACCGGGGAGCTGTTTTTT. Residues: CASERGSNTGELFF.

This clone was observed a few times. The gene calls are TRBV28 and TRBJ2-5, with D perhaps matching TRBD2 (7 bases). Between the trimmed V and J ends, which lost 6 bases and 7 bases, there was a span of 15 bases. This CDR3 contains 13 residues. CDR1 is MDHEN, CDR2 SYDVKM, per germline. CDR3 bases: TGTGCCAGCAGGCCAAAAGGGGGGGCGACCCAGTACTTC. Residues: CASRPKGGATQYF.

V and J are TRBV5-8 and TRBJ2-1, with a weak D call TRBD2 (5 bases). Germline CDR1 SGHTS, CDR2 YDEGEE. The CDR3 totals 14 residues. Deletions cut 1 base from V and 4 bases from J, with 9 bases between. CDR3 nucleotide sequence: TGTGCCAGCAGCTTGTTCTCGGGGTACAATGAGCAGTTCTTC. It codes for CASSLFSGYNEQFF.

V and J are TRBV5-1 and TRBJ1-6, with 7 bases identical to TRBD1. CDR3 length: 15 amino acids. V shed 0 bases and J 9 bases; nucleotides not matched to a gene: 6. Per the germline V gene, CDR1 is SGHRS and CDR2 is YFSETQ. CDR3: CASSLVGTESSPLHF. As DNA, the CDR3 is TGCGCCAGCAGCTTGGTAGGGACAGAGAGTTCACCCCTCCACTTT.

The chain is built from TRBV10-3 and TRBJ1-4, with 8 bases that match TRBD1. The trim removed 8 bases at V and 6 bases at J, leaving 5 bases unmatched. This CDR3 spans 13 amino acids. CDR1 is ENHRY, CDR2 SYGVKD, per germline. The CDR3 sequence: CAISGQGDEKLFF. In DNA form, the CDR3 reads TGTGCCATCTCCGGACAGGGTGATGAAAAACTGTTTTTT.

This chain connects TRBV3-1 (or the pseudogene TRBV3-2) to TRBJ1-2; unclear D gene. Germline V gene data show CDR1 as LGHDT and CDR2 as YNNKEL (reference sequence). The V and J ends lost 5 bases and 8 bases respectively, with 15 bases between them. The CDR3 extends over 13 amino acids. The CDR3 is CASSAARSWGYTF. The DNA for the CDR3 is TGTGCCAGCAGCGCGGCCCGGAGTTGGGGCTACACCTTC.

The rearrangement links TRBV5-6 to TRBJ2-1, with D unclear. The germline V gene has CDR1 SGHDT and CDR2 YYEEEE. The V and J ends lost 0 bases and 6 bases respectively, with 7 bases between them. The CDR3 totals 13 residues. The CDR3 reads CASSLVSINEQFF. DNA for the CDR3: TGTGCCAGCAGCTTGGTGTCAATCAATGAGCAGTTCTTC.